This T cell receptor (beta chain) emerged from a study of T cell responses to AZD1222 COVID-19 vaccine. Study findings and constraints: Donors in the cohort were predominantly white British and more often female, and clonal diversity was possibly underestimated. Unmutated variant regions are reportedly the target of nearly half of TCRs that are spike-specific.

With regard to this clone: As yet, its antigen is unknown.

Measured with immunoSEQ multiplex PCR; TCRdb has only the in-frame clones, and not every one. The sample includes approximately 150,000 clones, 92% of them seen just once. V gave up 0 bases and J gave up 10 bases, with 10 bases separating them. Germline assignment: CDR1 SGHTA and CDR2 FQGNSA. This CDR3 region has 14 residues. The chain employs TRBV7-2 and TRBJ1-6; D gene uncertain. The starting material was peripheral blood, obtained on day 0 of MenACWY control vaccination. This clonotype originated in an adult in good health. CDR3 in amino acids: CASSLALGASPLHF. DNA of the CDR3: TGTGCCAGCAGCTTAGCGTTGGGAGCATCACCCCTCCACTTT.